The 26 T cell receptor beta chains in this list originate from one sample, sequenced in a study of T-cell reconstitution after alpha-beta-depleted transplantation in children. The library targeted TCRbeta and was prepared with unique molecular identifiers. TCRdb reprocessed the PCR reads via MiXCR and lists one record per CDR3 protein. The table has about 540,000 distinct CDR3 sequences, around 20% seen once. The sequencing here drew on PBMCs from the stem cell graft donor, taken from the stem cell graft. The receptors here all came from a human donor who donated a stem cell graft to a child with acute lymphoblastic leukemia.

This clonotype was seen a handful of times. The CDR3 DNA sequence: TGTGCCAGCACGGGCCTAGAAAGGAGTGAGCAGTTCTTC. This codes for CASTGLERSEQFF. V is TRBV12-3 or TRBV12-4 and J is TRBJ2-1; no clear D. V dropped 7 bases and J dropped 9 bases, with 16 bases sitting between them. This CDR3 contains 13 residues.

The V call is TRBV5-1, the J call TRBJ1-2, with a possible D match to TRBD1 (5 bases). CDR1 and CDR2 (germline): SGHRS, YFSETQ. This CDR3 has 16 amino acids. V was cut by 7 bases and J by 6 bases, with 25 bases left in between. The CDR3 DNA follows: TGCGCCAGCGTATTCCACCCGGGAGAAGGGGTCGATGGCTACACCTTC. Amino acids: CASVFHPGEGVDGYTF.

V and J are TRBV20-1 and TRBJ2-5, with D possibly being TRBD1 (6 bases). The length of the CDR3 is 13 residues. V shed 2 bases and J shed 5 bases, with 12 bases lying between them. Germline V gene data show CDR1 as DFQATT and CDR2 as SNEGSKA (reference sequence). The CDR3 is CSARKQGTETQYF. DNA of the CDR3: TGCAGTGCTAGAAAACAGGGAACGGAGACCCAGTACTTC.

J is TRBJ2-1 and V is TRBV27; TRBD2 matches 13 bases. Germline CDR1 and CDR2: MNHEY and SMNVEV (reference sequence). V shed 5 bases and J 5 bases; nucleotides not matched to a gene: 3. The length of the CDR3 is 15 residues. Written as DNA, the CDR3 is TGTGCCAGCAGTGGAGGACTAGCGGGAGACAATGAGCAGTTCTTC. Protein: CASSGGLAGDNEQFF.

CDR3 DNA: TGTGCCACCACGGGAGTAGCGGACTACAATGAGCAGTTCTTC. It codes for CATTGVADYNEQFF. This chain connects TRBV27 to TRBJ2-1; tentative D call: TRBD2 (6 bases). Germline assignment: CDR1 MNHEY and CDR2 SMNVEV (reference sequence). The length of the CDR3 is 14 residues. Trimming left V 10 bases short and J 3 bases short, with 16 bases between.

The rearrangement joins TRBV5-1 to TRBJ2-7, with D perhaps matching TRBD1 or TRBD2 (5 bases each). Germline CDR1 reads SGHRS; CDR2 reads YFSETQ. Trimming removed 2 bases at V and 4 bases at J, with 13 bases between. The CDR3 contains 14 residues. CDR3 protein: CASSFGSGGYEQYF. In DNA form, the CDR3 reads TGCGCCAGCAGCTTCGGCTCTGGGGGATACGAGCAGTACTTC.

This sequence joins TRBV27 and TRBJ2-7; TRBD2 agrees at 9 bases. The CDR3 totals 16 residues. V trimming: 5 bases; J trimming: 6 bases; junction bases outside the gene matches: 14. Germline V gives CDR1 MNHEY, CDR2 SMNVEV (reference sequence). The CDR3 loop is CASSPRGLAGGPEQYF. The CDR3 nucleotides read TGTGCCAGCAGTCCGCGAGGTCTCGCGGGAGGGCCCGAGCAGTACTTC.

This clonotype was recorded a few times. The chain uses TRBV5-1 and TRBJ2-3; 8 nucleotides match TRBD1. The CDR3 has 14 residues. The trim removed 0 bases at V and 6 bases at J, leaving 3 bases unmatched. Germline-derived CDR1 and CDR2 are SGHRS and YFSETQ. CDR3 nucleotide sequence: TGCGCCAGCAGCTTGGACAGGGGGGACGATACGCAGTATTTT. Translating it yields CASSLDRGDDTQYF.

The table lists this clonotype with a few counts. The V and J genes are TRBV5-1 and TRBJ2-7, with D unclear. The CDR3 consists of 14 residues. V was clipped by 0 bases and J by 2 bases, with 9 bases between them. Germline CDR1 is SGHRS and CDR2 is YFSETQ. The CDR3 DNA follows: TGCGCCAGCAGCTTGGCCTTTGCCACCTACGAGCAGTACTTC. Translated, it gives CASSLAFATYEQYF.

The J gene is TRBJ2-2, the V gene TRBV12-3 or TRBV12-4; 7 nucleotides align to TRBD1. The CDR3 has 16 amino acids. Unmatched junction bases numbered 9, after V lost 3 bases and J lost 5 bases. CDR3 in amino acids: CASSFPTGAGTGELFF. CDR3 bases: TGTGCCAGCAGTTTCCCAACAGGGGCAGGAACCGGGGAGCTGTTTTTT.

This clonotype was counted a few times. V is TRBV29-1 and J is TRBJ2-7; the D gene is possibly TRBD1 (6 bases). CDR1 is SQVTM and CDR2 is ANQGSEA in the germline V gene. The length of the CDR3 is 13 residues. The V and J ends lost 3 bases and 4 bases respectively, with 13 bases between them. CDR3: CSVDDGTKYEQYF. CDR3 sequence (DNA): TGCAGCGTTGACGACGGGACAAAGTACGAGCAGTACTTC.

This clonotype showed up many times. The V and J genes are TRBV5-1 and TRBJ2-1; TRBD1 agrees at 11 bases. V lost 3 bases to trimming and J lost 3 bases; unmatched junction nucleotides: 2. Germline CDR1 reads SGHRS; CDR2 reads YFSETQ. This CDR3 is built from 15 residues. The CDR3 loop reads CASSWTGGHYNEQFF. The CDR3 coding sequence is TGCGCCAGCAGCTGGACAGGGGGCCACTACAATGAGCAGTTCTTC.

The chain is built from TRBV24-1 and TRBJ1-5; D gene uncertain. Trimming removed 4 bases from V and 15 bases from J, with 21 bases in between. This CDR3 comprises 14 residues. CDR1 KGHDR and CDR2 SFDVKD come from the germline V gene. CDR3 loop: CATSDSTSDRRMHF. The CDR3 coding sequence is TGTGCCACCAGTGACTCCACATCCGACCGGAGGATGCATTTT.

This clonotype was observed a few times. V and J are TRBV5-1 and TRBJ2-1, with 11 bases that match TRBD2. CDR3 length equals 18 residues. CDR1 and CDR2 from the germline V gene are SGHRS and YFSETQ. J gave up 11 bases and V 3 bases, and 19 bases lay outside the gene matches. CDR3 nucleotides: TGCGCCAGCAGCTCCGCGCAGGGTGGGACTAGCGGAATCCAGCAGCAGTTCTTC. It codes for CASSSAQGGTSGIQQQFF.

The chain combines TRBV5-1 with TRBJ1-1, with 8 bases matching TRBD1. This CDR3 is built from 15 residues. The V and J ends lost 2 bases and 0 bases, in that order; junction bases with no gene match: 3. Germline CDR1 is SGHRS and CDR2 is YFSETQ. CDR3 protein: CASSFGQGMNTEAFF. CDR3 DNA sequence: TGCGCCAGCAGCTTTGGACAGGGAATGAACACTGAAGCTTTCTTT.

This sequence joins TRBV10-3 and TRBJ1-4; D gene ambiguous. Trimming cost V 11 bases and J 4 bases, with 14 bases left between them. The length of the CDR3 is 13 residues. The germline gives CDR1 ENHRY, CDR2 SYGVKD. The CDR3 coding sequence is TGTGCCTTAAGTACGGTCCTTAATGAAAAACTGTTTTTT. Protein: CALSTVLNEKLFF.

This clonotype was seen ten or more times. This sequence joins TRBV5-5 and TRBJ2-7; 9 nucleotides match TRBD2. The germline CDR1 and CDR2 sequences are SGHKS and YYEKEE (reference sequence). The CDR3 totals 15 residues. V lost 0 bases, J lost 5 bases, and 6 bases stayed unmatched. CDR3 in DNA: TGTGCCAGCAGCTTGGTAGCGGGAGCTCGGGACGAGCAGTACTTC. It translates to CASSLVAGARDEQYF. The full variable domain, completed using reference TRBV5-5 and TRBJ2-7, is DAGVTQSPTHLIKTRGQQVTLRCSPISGHKSVSWYQQVLGQGPQFIFQYYEKEERGRGNFPDRFSARQFPNYSSELNVNALLLGDSALYLCASSLVAGARDEQYFGPGTRLTVT.

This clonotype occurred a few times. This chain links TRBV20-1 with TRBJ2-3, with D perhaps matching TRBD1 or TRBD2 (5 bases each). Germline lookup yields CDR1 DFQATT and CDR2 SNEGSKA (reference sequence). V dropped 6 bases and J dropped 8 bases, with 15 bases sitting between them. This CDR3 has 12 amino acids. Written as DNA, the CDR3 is TGCAGTGCGGGCCCGTTGAGGGGTACGCAGTATTTT. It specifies CSAGPLRGTQYF.

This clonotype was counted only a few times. The DNA for the CDR3 is TGTGCCAGCAGTTTATCGGTGCGGTCCGAGCAGTACTTC. Translation gives CASSLSVRSEQYF. The chain has TRBV27 and TRBJ2-7; D uncertain. This CDR3 has 13 residues. The V end lost 0 bases, the J end lost 6 bases, and 9 bases lay between the germline ends. Germline V gene lookup returns CDR1 MNHEY and CDR2 SMNVEV (reference sequence).

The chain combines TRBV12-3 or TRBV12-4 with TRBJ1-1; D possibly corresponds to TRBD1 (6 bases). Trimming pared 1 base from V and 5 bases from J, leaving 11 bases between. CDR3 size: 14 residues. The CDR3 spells CASSLDAGATEAFF. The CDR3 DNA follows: TGTGCCAGCAGTTTAGACGCAGGGGCAACTGAAGCTTTCTTT.

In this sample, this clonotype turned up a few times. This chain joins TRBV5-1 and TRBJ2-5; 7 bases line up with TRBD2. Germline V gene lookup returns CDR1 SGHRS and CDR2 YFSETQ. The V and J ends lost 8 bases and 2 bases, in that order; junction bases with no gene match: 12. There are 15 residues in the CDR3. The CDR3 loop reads CASTSRDYTQETQYF. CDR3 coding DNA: TGCGCCAGTACCTCGAGGGACTATACTCAAGAGACCCAGTACTTC.

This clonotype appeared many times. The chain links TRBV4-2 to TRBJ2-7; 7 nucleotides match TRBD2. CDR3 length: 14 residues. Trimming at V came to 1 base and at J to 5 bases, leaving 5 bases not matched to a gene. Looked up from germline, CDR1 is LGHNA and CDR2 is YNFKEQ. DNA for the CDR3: TGTGCCAGCAGCCAAGTGGTGGGAGGGGACGAGCAGTACTTC. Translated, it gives CASSQVVGGDEQYF.

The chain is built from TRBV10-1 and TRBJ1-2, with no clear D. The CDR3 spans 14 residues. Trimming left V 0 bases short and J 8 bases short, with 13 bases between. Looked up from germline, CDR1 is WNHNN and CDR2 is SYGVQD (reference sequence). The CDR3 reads CASSESLGPEGYTF. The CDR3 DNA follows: TGCGCCAGCAGTGAGTCATTGGGCCCCGAAGGCTACACCTTC.

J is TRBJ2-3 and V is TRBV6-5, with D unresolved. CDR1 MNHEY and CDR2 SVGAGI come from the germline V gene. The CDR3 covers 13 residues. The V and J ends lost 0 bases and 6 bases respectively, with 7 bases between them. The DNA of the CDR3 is TGTGCCAGCAGTTACTCGACCCGGGATACGCAGTATTTT. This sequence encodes CASSYSTRDTQYF.

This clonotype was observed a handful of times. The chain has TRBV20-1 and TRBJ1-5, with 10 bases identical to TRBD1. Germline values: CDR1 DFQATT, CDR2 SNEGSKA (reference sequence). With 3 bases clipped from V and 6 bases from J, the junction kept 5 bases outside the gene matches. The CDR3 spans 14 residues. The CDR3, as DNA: TGCAGTGCTAGGACAGGGGGCGCATCTCAGCCCCAGCATTTT. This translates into CSARTGGASQPQHF.

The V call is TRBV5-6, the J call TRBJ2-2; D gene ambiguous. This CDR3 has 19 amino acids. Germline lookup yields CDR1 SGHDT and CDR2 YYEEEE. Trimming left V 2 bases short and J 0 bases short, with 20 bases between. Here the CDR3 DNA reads TGTGCCAGCAGCTTAGGGCTAGGACGGACGGCCCCGAACACCGGGGAGCTGTTTTTT. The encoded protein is CASSLGLGRTAPNTGELFF.